This passage covers 30 T cell receptor beta chains from one sample sequenced in a study of shared clonotypes between healthy human individuals (dated by TCRdb to the early 2020s). Receptors were amplified or captured by the immunoSEQ multiplex PCR assay. The table was pulled from immuneACCESS by TCRdb, which kept in-frame rearrangements only. Such tables lose some clones; where checked, under half of the loss comes from unresolved V genes, and the rest has no known cause. A total of about 680,000 clones appear in this sample, 73% of them only once. The ten largest clonotypes hold 1.5% to 2% of the sample. The sequencing sample was made of memory CD4+ T cells sorted from blood. The cell subset or site label, as the study defines it: CD45RA-negative fraction. The receptor set was obtained from a woman aged 30 to 39 in good health.

The rearrangement links TRBV5-4 to TRBJ2-7; possible D gene TRBD2, 6 bases. The CDR3 runs 16 residues. V lost 0 bases, J lost 1 base, and 14 bases lay in between. Germline loops: CDR1 SGHNT, CDR2 YYREEE (reference sequence). CDR3 protein: CASSLDTGGVSYEQYF. CDR3 bases: TGTGCCAGCAGCTTGGATACCGGCGGGGTGTCCTACGAGCAGTACTTC.

This chain connects TRBV2 to TRBJ2-2; maybe TRBD1 (5 bases). CDR1 SNHLY and CDR2 FYNNEI come from the germline V gene. The V end lost 7 bases, the J end lost 1 base, and 10 bases lay between the germline ends. The CDR3 contains 14 residues. The CDR3 spells CASTGAENTGELFF. The CDR3 DNA is TGTGCCAGCACTGGGGCGGAGAACACCGGGGAGCTGTTTTTT.

This chain links TRBV7-9 with TRBJ2-7; either TRBD1 or TRBD2 may fit D (5 bases each). Germline CDR1 is SEHNR and CDR2 is FQNEAQ (reference sequence). V lost 3 bases to trimming and J lost 6 bases, with 15 bases between them. This CDR3 is built from 14 residues. The CDR3 here is CASSLGTDNSEQYF. In nucleotides, the CDR3 is TGTGCCAGCAGCTTGGGGACGGACAACTCCGAGCAGTACTTC.

The chain carries TRBV5-4 and TRBJ2-7; 12 bases fit TRBD2. There are 17 residues in the CDR3. Trimming took 0 bases from V and 3 from J; bases not matched to a gene: 7. The germline V gene encodes CDR1 SGHNT and CDR2 YYREEE (reference sequence). This CDR3 reads CASSLAGLAGKGYEQYF. In DNA, the CDR3 is TGTGCCAGCAGCTTGGCAGGACTAGCGGGAAAAGGCTACGAGCAGTACTTC.

Details on this clone: This specimen includes other DNA sequences encoding the same CDR3. V usage is TRBV28 and J usage is TRBJ1-4, with a weak D call TRBD1 (6 bases). Looked up from germline, CDR1 is MDHEN and CDR2 is SYDVKM. Trimming pared 4 bases from V and 4 bases from J, leaving 13 bases between. This CDR3 spans 15 amino acids. The DNA of the CDR3 is TGTGCCAGCAGTTCACCGGGACAACTTAATGAAAAACTGTTTTTT. It codes for CASSSPGQLNEKLFF.

The chain links TRBV28 to TRBJ2-1; 10 positions match TRBD2. The length of the CDR3 is 14 residues. Germline V CDR1 and CDR2: MDHEN, SYDVKM. J was trimmed by 5 bases and V by 10 bases; bases with no gene match: 8. In nucleotides, the CDR3 is TGTGCCACAAAGCCGGGACTAGCGCACAATGAGCAGTTCTTC. Its translation: CATKPGLAHNEQFF.

The V gene is TRBV28, the J gene TRBJ1-5, with D possibly matching TRBD1 (5 bases). The CDR3 totals 16 residues. Germline values: CDR1 MDHEN, CDR2 SYDVKM. Trimming pared 8 bases from V and 1 base from J, leaving 18 bases between. DNA of the CDR3: TGTGCCAGCGCCGGAGCAGGGTGGGGAAGCAATCAGCCCCAGCATTTT. Its translation is CASAGAGWGSNQPQHF.

The chain links TRBV11-1 to TRBJ2-5; D unresolved. Germline V gene data show CDR1 as SGHAT and CDR2 as FQDESV (reference sequence). Deletions cut 2 bases from V and 2 bases from J, with 6 bases between. The CDR3 has 13 residues. CDR3 in amino acids: CASSLSGQETQYF. The CDR3 DNA sequence: TGTGCCAGCAGCTTATCTGGACAAGAGACCCAGTACTTC.

The CDR3 loop is CASSLVSGGGENTIYF. CDR3 in DNA: TGTGCCAGCAGCTTAGTGTCGGGGGGCGGTGAAAACACCATATATTTT. The rearrangement joins TRBV7-2 to TRBJ1-3; perhaps TRBD1 as D (6 bases). Germline CDR1 and CDR2: SGHTA and FQGNSA. The CDR3 covers 16 residues. V dropped 1 base and J dropped 6 bases, with 16 bases sitting between them.

The chain employs TRBV6-9 and TRBJ2-1; the match to TRBD2 covers 7 bases. This CDR3 is built from 15 residues. Germline V gene lookup returns CDR1 MNHGY and CDR2 SVAAGI. The V gene end was trimmed by 8 bases and the J gene end by 4 bases; junction bases not matched to a gene: 11. In nucleotides, the CDR3 is TGTGCCAGCGGGCCCACACTACTAGCGTACAATGAGCAGTTCTTC. Translated: CASGPTLLAYNEQFF.

This clone has just one count. The chain employs TRBV10-1 and TRBJ2-2, with D possibly matching TRBD1 (5 bases). Germline-derived CDR1 and CDR2 are WNHNN and SYGVQD (reference sequence). V was cut by 0 bases and J by 1 base, with 9 bases left in between. The CDR3 is made up of 16 amino acids. CDR3 loop: CASSESQGLNTGELFF. The CDR3 DNA sequence: TGCGCCAGCAGTGAGTCCCAGGGCCTGAACACCGGGGAGCTGTTTTTT.

The V call is TRBV19, the J call TRBJ2-3, with 7 bases fitting TRBD2. The junction had 4 bases not matched to a gene; V was cut back by 1 base and J by 6 bases. This CDR3 is 14 amino acids long. Per the germline V gene, CDR1 is LNHDA and CDR2 is SQIVND (reference sequence). The CDR3, as DNA: TGTGCCAGTAGTATAGCGGGAGGTAGGGATACGCAGTATTTT. Translated, it gives CASSIAGGRDTQYF.

The chain carries TRBV10-2 and TRBJ1-1; D might be TRBD1 (6 bases). Trimming removed 3 bases from V and 5 bases from J, with 13 bases in between. This CDR3 is 14 amino acids long. Germline V gene lookup returns CDR1 WSHSY and CDR2 SAAADI. CDR3 sequence reads: CASSDADSRTEAFF. CDR3 nucleotide sequence: TGCGCCAGCAGTGACGCGGACAGTAGGACTGAAGCTTTCTTT.

V gene TRBV15 combines with J gene TRBJ2-2, with D perhaps being TRBD1 or TRBD2 (5 bases each). This CDR3 spans 16 amino acids. Germline V lookup: CDR1 LNHNV, CDR2 YYDKDF (reference sequence). Trimming took 1 base from V and 0 from J, leaving 9 bases between them. In nucleotides, the CDR3 is TGTGCCACCAGCAGAGGGGGACGGGCGAACACCGGGGAGCTGTTTTTT. Translation: CATSRGGRANTGELFF. Looking up the rest from reference TRBV15 and TRBJ2-2 gives the full variable domain: DAMVIQNPRYQVTQFGKPVTLSCSQTLNHNVMYWYQQKSSQAPKLLFHYYDKDFNNEADTPDNFQSRRPNTSFCFLDIRSPGLGDTAMYLCATSRGGRANTGELFFGEGSRLTVL.

This clone has just a few counts. The chain joins TRBV6-1 to TRBJ2-7, with 11 bases identical to TRBD1. The V and J ends lost 5 bases and 6 bases, in that order; junction bases with no gene match: 3. The germline CDR1 and CDR2 sequences are MNHNS and SASEGT. The CDR3 runs to 13 residues. CDR3 DNA sequence: TGTGCCAGCAGTTTCGGGACAGGGGGCGAGCAGTACTTC. It encodes CASSFGTGGEQYF.

The chain's CDR3 is CASSRGLAVGSGANVLTF. In DNA, the CDR3 is TGTGCCAGTAGTAGGGGGCTAGCGGTGGGGTCTGGGGCCAACGTCCTGACTTTC. The chain has TRBV19 and TRBJ2-6, with D possibly TRBD2 on 7 matching bases. The CDR3 runs 18 residues. V lost 4 bases, J lost 1 base, and 17 bases lay in between. The germline V gene encodes CDR1 LNHDA and CDR2 SQIVND (reference sequence).

This sequence joins TRBV19 and TRBJ1-3; D is undetermined. Germline V gene lookup returns CDR1 LNHDA and CDR2 SQIVND (reference sequence). This CDR3 region has 12 residues. The V gene lost 6 bases and the J gene lost 5 bases, with 8 bases spanning the gap. The CDR3: CASSKRRNTIYF. The CDR3 nucleotides are TGTGCCAGTAGCAAAAGAAGAAACACCATATATTTT.

This clone has more than one count but fewer than ten. The chain carries TRBV2 and TRBJ2-5; 10 bases map to TRBD1. CDR1 and CDR2 (germline): SNHLY, FYNNEI. The CDR3 is made up of 15 amino acids. J gave up 5 bases and V 6 bases, and 9 bases lay outside the gene matches. The CDR3 reads CASRDRGLGRETQYF. CDR3 DNA sequence: TGTGCCAGCAGAGACAGGGGGCTGGGTAGGGAGACCCAGTACTTC.

The rearrangement joins TRBV19 to TRBJ1-4; no firm D call. The CDR3 contains 10 residues. CDR1 is LNHDA and CDR2 is SQIVND in the germline V gene (reference sequence). V lost 1 base and J lost 16, with 7 bases in between. CDR3 in DNA: TGTGCCAGTAGTATAGGCGAGGCGTTTTTT. Its translation: CASSIGEAFF.

The chain joins TRBV5-8 to TRBJ2-4; D tentatively fits TRBD1 or TRBD2 (5 bases each). This CDR3 comprises 15 residues. Trimming cost V 4 bases and J 2 bases, with 13 bases left between them. CDR1 is SGHTS and CDR2 is YDEGEE in the germline V gene. DNA for the CDR3: TGTGCCAGCAGCCCGCTTGAGGGGTCCAAAAACATTCAGTACTTC. Protein sequence: CASSPLEGSKNIQYF.

The rearrangement uses TRBV5-1 and TRBJ1-4; 7 bases align to TRBD1. The J segment lost 6 bases and the V segment lost 2 bases, leaving 1 base of the junction unmatched. The CDR3 consists of 13 residues. Germline assignment: CDR1 SGHRS and CDR2 YFSETQ. CDR3: CASSFTGDEKLFF. The CDR3 region has the DNA TGCGCCAGCAGCTTTACAGGGGATGAAAAACTGTTTTTT. The full variable domain, with the rest looked up from reference TRBV5-1 and TRBJ1-4, is KAGVTQTPRYLIKTRGQQVTLSCSPISGHRSVSWYQQTPGQGLQFLFEYFSETQRNKGNFPGRFSGRQFSNSRSEMNVSTLELGDSALYLCASSFTGDEKLFFGSGTQLSVL.

J is TRBJ2-1 and V is TRBV2; the D gene is possibly TRBD2 (6 bases). The CDR3 runs 15 residues. Germline CDR1 reads SNHLY; CDR2 reads FYNNEI. Deletions cut 7 bases from V and 2 bases from J, with 15 bases between. The CDR3 DNA sequence: TGTGCCAGCAAGACCCTAGCGAACACCTACAATGAGCAGTTCTTC. This sequence encodes CASKTLANTYNEQFF. Full variable domain (missing parts from reference TRBV2 and TRBJ2-1): EPEVTQTPSHQVTQMGQEVILRCVPISNHLYFYWYRQILGQKVEFLVSFYNNEISEKSEIFDDQFSVERPDGSNFTLKIRSTKLEDSAMYFCASKTLANTYNEQFFGPGTRLTVL.

The chain recombines TRBV28 with TRBJ1-1; D not certain. Germline values: CDR1 MDHEN, CDR2 SYDVKM. The CDR3 totals 16 residues. Trimming stripped 7 bases from V and 0 bases from J, with 18 bases between. The CDR3, as DNA: TGTGCCAGCATAGGTCCGGAACCATCGATGAACACTGAAGCTTTCTTT. It encodes CASIGPEPSMNTEAFF.

This clone was seen a handful of times. The chain employs TRBV28 and TRBJ2-6, with D unresolved. This CDR3 has 14 residues. Trimming took off 5 bases at V and 0 bases at J, with 5 bases between the two ends. Germline V lookup: CDR1 MDHEN, CDR2 SYDVKM. CDR3 sequence reads: CASSADSGANVLTF. The CDR3 DNA sequence: TGTGCCAGCAGTGCAGACTCTGGGGCCAACGTCCTGACTTTC. The entire variable domain, with the rest obtained from reference TRBV28 and TRBJ2-6, is as follows: DVKVTQSSRYLVKRTGEKVFLECVQDMDHENMFWYRQDPGLGLRLIYFSYDVKMKEKGDIPEGYSVSREKKERFSLILESASTNQTSMYLCASSADSGANVLTFGAGSRLTVL.

The chain links TRBV28 to TRBJ1-2; D might be TRBD1 (5 bases). Trimming cost V 3 bases and J 4 bases, with 12 bases left between them. The germline V gene has CDR1 MDHEN and CDR2 SYDVKM. The CDR3 loop spans 14 amino acids. CDR3 sequence reads: CASSFPGGFYGYTF. The CDR3 DNA sequence: TGTGCCAGCAGTTTTCCCGGGGGGTTCTATGGCTACACCTTC.

This chain joins TRBV7-8 and TRBJ2-2, with D perhaps matching TRBD1 (5 bases). Deletions cut 6 bases from V and 4 bases from J, with 9 bases between. CDR1 and CDR2 (germline): SGHVS, FQNEAQ. There are 13 residues in the CDR3. CDR3 bases: TGTGCCAGCAGAAAGGGGTTCACCGGGGAGCTGTTTTTT. Translation gives CASRKGFTGELFF.

The chain links TRBV19 to TRBJ2-5, with 7 nucleotides matching TRBD2. This CDR3 has 16 residues. Germline V gives CDR1 LNHDA, CDR2 SQIVND (reference sequence). Losses at the gene ends were 5 bases for V and 3 bases for J; bases not matched to a gene: 12. The CDR3 is CASSPGSVREKETQYF. CDR3 DNA sequence: TGTGCCAGTAGTCCTGGGAGCGTGCGGGAGAAAGAGACCCAGTACTTC.

CDR3 sequence reads: CASSGLSRGSYEQYF. Here the CDR3 DNA reads TGTGCCAGCAGTGGCCTCTCCCGCGGAAGCTACGAGCAGTACTTC. V gene TRBV2 combines with J gene TRBJ2-7; no firm D call. Germline CDR1 is SNHLY and CDR2 is FYNNEI. The CDR3 length is 15 residues. Between the trimmed V and J ends, which lost 4 bases and 3 bases, there was a span of 16 bases.

The V and J genes are TRBV6-5 and TRBJ2-2; 7 bases are shared with TRBD2. The CDR3 is made up of 16 amino acids. The V segment lost 2 bases and the J segment 3 bases; nucleotides outside the gene matches: 6. Germline CDR1 and CDR2: MNHEY and SVGAGI. CDR3 region: CASSYGEGHYTGELFF. The CDR3 nucleotides read TGTGCCAGCAGTTACGGGGAGGGCCATTACACCGGGGAGCTGTTTTTT.

V is TRBV9 and J is TRBJ1-1; D is unclear. Germline CDR1 SGDLS, CDR2 YYNGEE. The CDR3 extends over 14 amino acids. The ends were cut back, 3 bases at V and 8 bases at J, with 17 bases in the middle. CDR3 residues: CASSATTRLSEAFF. CDR3 coding DNA: TGTGCCAGCAGCGCCACTACGCGGCTGTCGGAAGCTTTCTTT.